A selection of T cell receptor beta chains follows, all from one sample in a study of technical replicates of blood from a few donors. TCRdb's copy holds only in-frame clones and misses some; the assay was immunoSEQ multiplex PCR. This sample has 50,000 to 70,000 clones; more than 75% occur once, and the top ten carry around 5%. Input material: PBMCs. All receptors come from a human donor in good health. Some clones in this sample may be carry-over from other donors' samples. CDR3s include the opening cysteine and the closing phenylalanine or tryptophan. A D gene is named only where the DNA matches it firmly. Where a row states a size, it is once, few, many or the class of an expanded clone; other rows omit it.

CDR3aa,CDR3nt,j_gene,abundance,d_gene,v_gene
CASSAQTSGKGEQYF,TGTGCCAGCAGCGCGCAGACTAGCGGGAAGGGCGAGCAGTACTTC,TRBJ2-7,NA,TRBD2,TRBV7-2
CASSQRTSGMDSYNEQFF,TGTGCCAGCAGCCAAAGGACTAGCGGGATGGATTCCTACAATGAGCAGTTCTTC,TRBJ2-1,NA,TRBD2,TRBV4-2
CASKRVRDGHNEQFF,TGTGCCAGCAAAAGGGTCAGGGATGGACACAATGAGCAGTTCTTC,TRBJ2-1,NA,NA,TRBV6-5
CASRLGYTQYF,TGTGCCAGCAGGTTGGGCTATACGCAGTATTTT,TRBJ2-3,NA,NA,TRBV6-5
CASSGTSGGAPTQYF,TGTGCCAGCAGCGGGACTAGCGGGGGGGCACCGACGCAGTATTTT,TRBJ2-3,NA,TRBD2,TRBV2
CASSPSGGYNEQFF,TGCGCCAGCAGCCCTAGCGGGGGTTACAATGAGCAGTTCTTC,TRBJ2-1,NA,TRBD2,TRBV5-1
CASRSSGVENEQFF,TGTGCCAGCAGGTCCTCGGGAGTCGAGAATGAGCAGTTCTTC,TRBJ2-1,NA,NA,TRBV7-9
CAISEKWSGGATDTQYF,TGTGCCATCAGTGAGAAGTGGAGCGGGGGGGCGACAGATACGCAGTATTTT,TRBJ2-3,once,TRBD2,TRBV10-3
CASTPVTGGDTQYF,TGCGCCAGCACCCCCGTGACGGGAGGGGATACGCAGTATTTT,TRBJ2-3,NA,TRBD2,TRBV5-1
CASSIVGISNQPQHF,TGTGCCAGTAGTATCGTGGGCATTAGCAATCAGCCCCAGCATTTT,TRBJ1-5,NA,NA,TRBV19
CASSLSWGAGGPRTQYF,TGTGCCAGCAGCCTCTCGTGGGGAGCGGGAGGGCCCAGGACGCAGTATTTT,TRBJ2-3,NA,TRBD2,TRBV5-4
CASSHPGQGASSYEQYF,TGTGCCAGCAGCCACCCGGGGCAGGGGGCTAGCTCCTACGAGCAGTACTTC,TRBJ2-7,NA,TRBD1,TRBV14
CASSQIGDTQYF,TGTGCCAGCAGCCAAATCGGGGATACGCAGTATTTT,TRBJ2-3,NA,NA,TRBV14
CASSLYGTTSYEQYF,TGTGCCAGCAGTTTATACGGGACAACGAGTTACGAGCAGTACTTC,TRBJ2-7,NA,NA,TRBV27
CASTASGERAQYF,TGTGCCAGCACCGCTTCAGGGGAGAGGGCCCAGTACTTC,TRBJ2-5,NA,NA,TRBV7-2
CASSQASGKETQYF,TGTGCCAGCAGCCAAGCTAGCGGGAAAGAGACCCAGTACTTC,TRBJ2-5,NA,TRBD2,TRBV16
CAWSVRGSTGYNEQFF,TGTGCCTGGAGTGTACGCGGGAGCACGGGGTACAATGAGCAGTTCTTC,TRBJ2-1,NA,TRBD2,TRBV30
CASRHNPREGPYEQYF,TGTGCAAGTCGCCACAATCCCCGGGAGGGCCCCTACGAGCAGTACTTC,TRBJ2-7,NA,NA,TRBV12-2
CASRTTGTGDEKLFF,TGCGCCAGCAGGACAACAGGGACAGGGGATGAAAAACTGTTTTTT,TRBJ1-4,NA,TRBD1,TRBV5-1
CACQDRNNSPLHF,TGTGCCTGCCAGGACAGGAATAATTCACCCCTCCACTTT,TRBJ1-6,NA,TRBD1,TRBV30
CASSLVRGETQYF,TGTGCCAGCAGCTTAGTCAGGGGGGAGACCCAGTACTTC,TRBJ2-5,NA,TRBD1,TRBV7-6
CASLGLAGGPDEQFF,TGCGCCAGTTTGGGACTAGCGGGGGGGCCAGATGAGCAGTTCTTC,TRBJ2-1,NA,TRBD2,TRBV5-1
CASSRNAGGQETQYF,TGTGCCAGCAGCCGGAACGCGGGAGGGCAGGAGACCCAGTACTTC,TRBJ2-5,NA,TRBD2,TRBV7-6
CASSFRQGADNEKLFF,TGTGCCAGCAGCTTCAGGCAGGGGGCCGATAATGAAAAACTGTTTTTT,TRBJ1-4,NA,TRBD1,TRBV7-9
CASSEGTAGAYNEQFF,TGTGCCAGCAGTGAAGGCACCGCGGGGGCCTACAATGAGCAGTTCTTC,TRBJ2-1,NA,TRBD2,TRBV2
CASSLGIRSEDTEAFF,TGTGCCAGCAGCTTGGGAATCCGCAGTGAGGACACTGAAGCTTTCTTT,TRBJ1-1,NA,NA,TRBV5-4
CASSRDSGRRGEQYF,TGTGCCAGCAGTCGCGATAGCGGGAGGCGGGGCGAGCAGTACTTC,TRBJ2-7,NA,TRBD2,TRBV6-6
CAWSVGQGPADTQYF,TGTGCCTGGAGTGTAGGACAGGGACCGGCAGATACGCAGTATTTT,TRBJ2-3,NA,TRBD1,TRBV30
CASSGRDSHGYTF,TGTGCCAGCAGCGGACGGGACAGTCACGGCTACACCTTC,TRBJ1-2,NA,TRBD1,TRBV7-2
CASSRDRNSYEQYF,TGTGCCAGCAGTCGCGACAGGAACTCCTACGAGCAGTACTTC,TRBJ2-7,NA,NA,TRBV11-2
CASSLGVLETQYF,TGTGCCAGCAGCTTAGGAGTGTTGGAGACCCAGTACTTC,TRBJ2-5,NA,NA,TRBV7-3
CASSPGDGGNQPQHF,TGTGCCAGCAGCCCGGGGGATGGGGGCAATCAGCCCCAGCATTTT,TRBJ1-5,NA,NA,TRBV7-9
CASSSKKTGGESGELFF,TGCGCCAGCAGCTCCAAGAAGACAGGGGGAGAGTCCGGGGAGCTGTTTTTT,TRBJ2-2,NA,TRBD1,TRBV5-1
CASSLAPALAGGTDTQYF,TGCGCCAGCAGCTTGGCCCCTGCACTAGCGGGGGGCACAGATACGCAGTATTTT,TRBJ2-3,NA,TRBD2,TRBV5-1
CASSSDRGSNQPQHF,TGTGCCAGCAGCAGCGACAGGGGTAGCAATCAGCCCCAGCATTTT,TRBJ1-5,NA,TRBD1,TRBV7-9
CASSLMAAGEKLFF,TGTGCCAGCAGCTTGATGGCAGCGGGCGAAAAACTGTTTTTT,TRBJ1-4,NA,NA,TRBV5-6
CASTLGGALSYEQYF,TGTGCCAGCACCCTCGGGGGGGCCCTCTCCTACGAGCAGTACTTC,TRBJ2-7,NA,TRBD2,TRBV28
CAISAAGYTDTQYF,TGTGCCATCAGTGCGGCGGGGTACACAGATACGCAGTATTTT,TRBJ2-3,few,NA,TRBV10-3
CASSPAGAMNEQYF,TGTGCCAGCAGCCCAGCGGGAGCTATGAACGAGCAGTACTTC,TRBJ2-7,NA,TRBD2,TRBV11-2
CASSPTDRKQPQHF,TGTGCCAGCTCACCAACGGACAGAAAGCAGCCCCAGCATTTT,TRBJ1-5,NA,NA,TRBV18
CATHHRKNEKLFF,TGTGCCACCCACCACAGAAAAAATGAAAAACTGTTTTTT,TRBJ1-4,NA,NA,TRBV21-1
CASSARLGDTSYEQYF,TGTGCCAGCAGCGCCCGCCTGGGGGACACCTCCTACGAGCAGTACTTC,TRBJ2-7,NA,NA,TRBV7-2
CASSLGTVNYGYTF,TGTGCCAGCAGCCTCGGGACTGTTAACTATGGCTACACCTTC,TRBJ1-2,once,NA,TRBV14